Presented here are 11 T cell receptor beta chains from one specimen sequenced in a study of blood T cell repertoires in COVID-19. Here immunoSEQ multiplex PCR was the method, and the copy in TCRdb shows in-frame clones only, minus some. The sample lists fewer than 250,000 clones, roughly 86% occurring once. Material: peripheral blood. Source of these receptors: a woman aged 50 to 60 with active or convalescent COVID-19.

The chain links TRBV7-8 to TRBJ1-3; D is unclear. The CDR3 extends over 16 amino acids. The V end was cut by 1 base, the J end by 0 bases, with 10 bases between. Per the germline V gene, CDR1 is SGHVS and CDR2 is FQNEAQ. The CDR3 region is CASSLVTHSSGNTIYF. In nucleotides, the CDR3 is TGTGCCAGCAGCTTAGTTACTCATAGCTCTGGAAACACCATATATTTT. Using reference TRBV7-8 and TRBJ1-3 for the parts outside the CDR3, the full variable domain is GAGVSQSPRYKVAKRGQDVALRCDPISGHVSLFWYQQALGQGPEFLTYFQNEAQLDKSGLPSDRFFAERPEGSVSTLKIQRTQQEDSAVYLCASSLVTHSSGNTIYFGEGSWLTVV.

The chain carries TRBV28 and TRBJ1-2; 9 nucleotides match TRBD1. The J segment lost 6 bases and the V segment lost 10 bases, leaving 9 bases of the junction unmatched. This CDR3 contains 13 residues. The germline V gene has CDR1 MDHEN and CDR2 SYDVKM. CDR3 sequence: CATLRQGGDGYTF. CDR3 coding DNA: TGTGCCACCTTACGACAGGGGGGGGATGGCTACACCTTC.

The V and J genes are TRBV5-1 and TRBJ2-1; 9 nucleotides line up with TRBD2. J was trimmed by 2 bases and V by 0 bases; bases with no gene match: 3. The V gene's germline CDR1 is SGHRS and CDR2 YFSETQ. This CDR3 has 16 residues. In DNA, the CDR3 is TGCGCCAGCAGCTTGGATCTAGCGGGAACCTACAATGAGCAGTTCTTC. The encoded protein is CASSLDLAGTYNEQFF.

This clone was observed once. The CDR3 DNA reads as TGTGCCTGGGACCGGGACAGGGGAAACTACGAGCAGTACTTC. Translated, it gives CAWDRDRGNYEQYF. This chain uses TRBV30 with TRBJ2-7; TRBD1 aligns across 10 bases. The CDR3 is 14 amino acids. The germline V gene encodes CDR1 GTSNPN and CDR2 SVGIG (reference sequence). The V and J ends lost 5 bases and 3 bases, in that order; junction bases with no gene match: 7. The entire variable domain, with the rest obtained from reference TRBV30 and TRBJ2-7, is as follows: SQTIHQWPATLVQPVGSPLSLECTVEGTSNPNLYWYRQAAGRGLQLLFYSVGIGQISSEVPQNLSASRPQDRQFILSSKKLLLSDSGFYLCAWDRDRGNYEQYFGPGTRLTVT.

This clone was counted between two and nine times. The V and J genes are TRBV5-4 and TRBJ1-3; D not certain. Trimming removed 4 bases from V and 2 bases from J, with 10 bases in between. CDR3 size: 14 residues. From germline, CDR1 is SGHNT and CDR2 YYREEE (reference sequence). DNA for the CDR3: TGTGCCAGCAGCCTGGGTGGCCCTGGAAACACCATATATTTT. It yields the protein CASSLGGPGNTIYF.

The chain combines TRBV24-1 with TRBJ2-7; 7 bases map to TRBD1. The germline V gene encodes CDR1 KGHDR and CDR2 SFDVKD. Germline trimming cut 5 bases from V and 3 bases from J; bases unmatched to any gene: 6. This CDR3 has 14 amino acids. The CDR3 coding sequence is TGTGCCACCAGTGGTCGGGACAGAAACTACGAGCAGTACGTC. This gives the protein CATSGRDRNYEQYV.

The chain is built from TRBV6-5 and TRBJ2-1, with D perhaps TRBD2 (5 bases). Per the germline V gene, CDR1 is MNHEY and CDR2 is SVGAGI. The CDR3 loop spans 15 amino acids. V lost 1 base and J 5 bases, leaving 12 bases between the germline ends. This CDR3 reads CASSYLTTANNEQFF. Here the CDR3 DNA reads TGTGCCAGCAGTTACTTGACTACGGCGAACAATGAGCAGTTCTTC.

This chain uses TRBV7-3 with TRBJ2-3; the D gene is possibly TRBD1 (5 bases). Trimming shortened V by 5 bases and J by 1 base, and 7 bases separated the two germline ends. This CDR3 contains 13 residues. Germline CDR1 reads SGHTA; CDR2 reads FQGTGA. The CDR3 spells CASSPTGTDTQYF. CDR3 nucleotides: TGTGCCAGCAGCCCGACAGGCACAGATACGCAGTATTTT.

V gene TRBV18 combines with J gene TRBJ2-6; maybe TRBD1 (6 bases). Germline V lookup: CDR1 KGHSH, CDR2 LQKENI. The length of the CDR3 is 16 residues. With 5 bases removed from V and 2 bases from J, the gap between germline ends came to 13 bases. The CDR3 reads CASSDRPPTGANVLTF. The CDR3 DNA follows: TGTGCCAGCTCAGACAGGCCACCAACTGGGGCCAACGTCCTGACTTTC.

The rearrangement joins TRBV5-5 to TRBJ1-1; TRBD1 aligns across 9 bases. Per the germline V gene, CDR1 is SGHKS and CDR2 is YYEKEE (reference sequence). V trimming: 4 bases; J trimming: 1 base; junction bases outside the gene matches: 11. CDR3 size: 17 residues. This chain's CDR3 is CASSLVPGQGRNTEAFF. The CDR3 nucleotides read TGTGCCAGCAGCCTCGTCCCGGGACAGGGACGGAACACTGAAGCTTTCTTT.

This chain uses TRBV5-1 with TRBJ2-3; 11 bases agree with TRBD1. In germline, CDR1 is SGHRS, CDR2 YFSETQ. The trim removed 3 bases at V and 4 bases at J, leaving 4 bases unmatched. CDR3 size: 15 residues. In DNA form, the CDR3 reads TGCGCCAGCAGCTGGACAGGGGGCGCGGCAGATACGCAGTATTTT. This translates into CASSWTGGAADTQYF.